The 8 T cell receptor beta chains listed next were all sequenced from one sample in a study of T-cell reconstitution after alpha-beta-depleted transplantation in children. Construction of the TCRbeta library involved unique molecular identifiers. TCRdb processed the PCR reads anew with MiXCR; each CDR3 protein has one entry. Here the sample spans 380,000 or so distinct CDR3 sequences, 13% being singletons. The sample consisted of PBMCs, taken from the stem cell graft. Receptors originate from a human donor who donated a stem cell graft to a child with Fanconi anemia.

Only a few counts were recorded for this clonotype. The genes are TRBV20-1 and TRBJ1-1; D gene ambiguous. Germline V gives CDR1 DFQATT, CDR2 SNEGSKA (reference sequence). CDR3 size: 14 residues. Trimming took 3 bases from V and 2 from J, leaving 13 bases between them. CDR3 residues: CSARRGSFNTEAFF. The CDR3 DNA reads TGCAGTGCTAGGCGGGGATCTTTCAACACTGAAGCTTTCTTT.

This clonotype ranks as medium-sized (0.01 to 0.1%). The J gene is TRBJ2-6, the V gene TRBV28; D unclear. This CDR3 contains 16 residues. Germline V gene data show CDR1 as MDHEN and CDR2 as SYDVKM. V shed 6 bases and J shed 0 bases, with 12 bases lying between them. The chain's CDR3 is CASRTPGVSGANVLTF. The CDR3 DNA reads TGTGCCAGCAGGACTCCCGGAGTCTCTGGGGCCAACGTCCTGACTTTC.

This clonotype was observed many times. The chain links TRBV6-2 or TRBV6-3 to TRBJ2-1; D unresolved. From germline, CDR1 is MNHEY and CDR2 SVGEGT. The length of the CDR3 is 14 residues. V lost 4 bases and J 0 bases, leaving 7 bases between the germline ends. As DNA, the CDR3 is TGTGCCAGCAGTTGGTATTCCTCCTACAATGAGCAGTTCTTC. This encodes CASSWYSSYNEQFF.

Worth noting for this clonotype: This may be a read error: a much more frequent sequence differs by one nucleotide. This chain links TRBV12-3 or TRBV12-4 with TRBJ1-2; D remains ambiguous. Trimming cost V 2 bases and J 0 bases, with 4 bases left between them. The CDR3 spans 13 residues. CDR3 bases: TGTGCCAGCAGTTTATGGGCTAACTATGGCTACACCTTC. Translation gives CASSLWANYGYTF.

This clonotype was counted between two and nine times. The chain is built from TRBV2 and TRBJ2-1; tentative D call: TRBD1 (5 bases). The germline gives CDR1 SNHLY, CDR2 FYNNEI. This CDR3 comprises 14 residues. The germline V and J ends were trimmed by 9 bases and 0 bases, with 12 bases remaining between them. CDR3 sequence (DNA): TGTGCCAGTAGTCGACAGTTCTCCTACAATGAGCAGTTCTTC. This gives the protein CASSRQFSYNEQFF.

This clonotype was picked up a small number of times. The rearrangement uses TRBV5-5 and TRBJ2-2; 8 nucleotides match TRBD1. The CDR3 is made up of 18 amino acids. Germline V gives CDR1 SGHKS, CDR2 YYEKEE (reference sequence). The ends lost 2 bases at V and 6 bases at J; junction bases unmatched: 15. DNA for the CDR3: TGTGCCAGCAGCTTTAGGTCCGGGACAGGAGGCGTTGCCGGGGAGCTGTTTTTT. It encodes CASSFRSGTGGVAGELFF.

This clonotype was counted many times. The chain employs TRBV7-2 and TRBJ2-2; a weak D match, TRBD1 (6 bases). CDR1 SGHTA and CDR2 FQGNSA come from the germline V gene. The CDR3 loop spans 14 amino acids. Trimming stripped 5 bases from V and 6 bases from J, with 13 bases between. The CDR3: CASSVIPGAGELFF. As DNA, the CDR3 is TGTGCCAGCAGCGTAATACCAGGGGCCGGGGAGCTGTTTTTT. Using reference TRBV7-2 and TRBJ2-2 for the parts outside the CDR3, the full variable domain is GAGVSQSPSNKVTEKGKDVELRCDPISGHTALYWYRQSLGQGLEFLIYFQGNSAPDKSGLPSDRFSAERTGGSVSTLTIQRTQQEDSAVYLCASSVIPGAGELFFGEGSRLTVL.

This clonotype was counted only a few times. The CDR3 is CASSPPRGMTGELFF. The DNA of the CDR3 is TGTGCCAGCTCACCACCCAGGGGTATGACCGGGGAGCTGTTTTTT. The chain recombines TRBV18 with TRBJ2-2; D possibly corresponds to TRBD1 (6 bases). Germline values: CDR1 KGHSH, CDR2 LQKENI. Deletions cut 0 bases from V and 5 bases from J, with 10 bases between. This CDR3 region has 15 residues. Full variable domain (missing parts from reference TRBV18 and TRBJ2-2): NAGVMQNPRHLVRRRGQEARLRCSPMKGHSHVYWYRQLPEEGLKFMVYLQKENIIDESGMPKERFSAEFPKEGPSILRIQQVVRGDSAAYFCASSPPRGMTGELFFGEGSRLTVL.